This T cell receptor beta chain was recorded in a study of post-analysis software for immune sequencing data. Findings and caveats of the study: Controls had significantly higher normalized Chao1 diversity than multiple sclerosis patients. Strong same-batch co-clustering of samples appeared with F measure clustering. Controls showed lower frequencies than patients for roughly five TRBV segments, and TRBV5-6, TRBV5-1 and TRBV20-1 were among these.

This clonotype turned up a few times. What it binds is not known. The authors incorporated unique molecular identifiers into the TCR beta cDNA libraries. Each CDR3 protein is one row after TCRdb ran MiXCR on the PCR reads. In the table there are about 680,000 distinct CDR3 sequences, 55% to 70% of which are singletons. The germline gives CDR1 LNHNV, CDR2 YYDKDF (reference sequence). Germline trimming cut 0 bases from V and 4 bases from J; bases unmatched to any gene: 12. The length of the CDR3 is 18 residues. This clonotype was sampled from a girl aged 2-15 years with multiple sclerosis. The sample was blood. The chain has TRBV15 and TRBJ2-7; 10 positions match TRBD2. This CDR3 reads CATSRDRSGASGSYEQYF. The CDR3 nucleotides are TGTGCCACCAGCAGAGATCGGTCGGGGGCTAGCGGGAGTTACGAGCAGTACTTC.